Below are 17 T cell receptor beta chains sequenced from a single sample in a study of T cell changes during pregnancy in multiple sclerosis (dated by TCRdb to between 2018 and 2020). The library was prepared using the immunoSEQ multiplex PCR assay. TCRdb limited this immuneACCESS table to in-frame rearrangements with V and J called. A share of clones is missing; checked studies link under half to unresolved V genes, and the rest is unexplained. The sample has under 95,000 clones on record, around 94% of them singletons. The ten largest clones add up to approximately 2% of the sample. Specimen: peripheral blood, collected after pregnancy. The source is a female donor with multiple sclerosis, enrolled in a pregnancy study.

The rearrangement joins TRBV4-2 to TRBJ1-2; D possibly corresponds to TRBD1 (5 bases). CDR1 LGHNA and CDR2 YNFKEQ come from the germline V gene. V gave up 0 bases and J gave up 6 bases, with 14 bases separating them. The CDR3 totals 15 residues. CDR3 region: CASSQDRQGENGYTF. The CDR3 nucleotides read TGTGCCAGCAGCCAAGATCGGCAGGGTGAAAATGGCTACACCTTC.

This rearrangement joins TRBV27 to TRBJ1-1, with D possibly TRBD1 on 6 matching bases. Germline lookup yields CDR1 MNHEY and CDR2 SMNVEV (reference sequence). Between the trimmed V and J ends, which lost 4 bases and 0 bases, there was a span of 9 bases. CDR3 size: 14 residues. The CDR3 bases are TGTGCCAGCAGTTCAGGGGCGGTGAACACTGAAGCTTTCTTT. The encoded protein is CASSSGAVNTEAFF.

The V call is TRBV19, the J call TRBJ2-5; 10 nucleotides align to TRBD2. The germline V gene has CDR1 LNHDA and CDR2 SQIVND (reference sequence). The J segment lost 5 bases and the V segment lost 4 bases, leaving 10 bases of the junction unmatched. The CDR3 is 16 residues long. CDR3 protein: CASSTTVAGGTETQYF. CDR3 nucleotide sequence: TGTGCCAGTAGTACAACTGTAGCGGGAGGCACGGAGACCCAGTACTTC.

This clone was recorded only once. CDR3 loop: CASSAIGTGVAEAFF. As DNA, the CDR3 is TGCGCCAGCAGCGCAATCGGGACAGGGGTCGCTGAAGCTTTCTTT. This chain joins TRBV5-1 and TRBJ1-1, with TRBD1 identical over 10 bases. Germline CDR1 SGHRS, CDR2 YFSETQ. V trimming: 4 bases; J trimming: 6 bases; junction bases outside the gene matches: 9. The CDR3 is 15 residues long.

The genes are TRBV30 and TRBJ2-2; no reliable D call. Deletions cut 3 bases from V and 3 bases from J, with 5 bases between. Germline CDR1 and CDR2: GTSNPN and SVGIG (reference sequence). This CDR3 region has 12 residues. The CDR3 here is CAWRRDTGELFF. The CDR3 DNA reads as TGTGCCTGGAGACGGGACACCGGGGAGCTGTTTTTT. The variable domain in full, completed from reference TRBV30 and TRBJ2-2, reads SQTIHQWPATLVQPVGSPLSLECTVEGTSNPNLYWYRQAAGRGLQLLFYSVGIGQISSEVPQNLSASRPQDRQFILSSKKLLLSDSGFYLCAWRRDTGELFFGEGSRLTVL.

The gene calls are TRBV14 and TRBJ2-1; D is perhaps TRBD1 (5 bases). The V and J ends lost 1 base and 3 bases respectively, with 10 bases between them. The CDR3 extends over 15 amino acids. Germline assignment: CDR1 SGHDN and CDR2 FVKESK. In DNA, the CDR3 is TGTGCCAGCAGCCAAGGCAGGGCCTACTACAATGAGCAGTTCTTC. Translating gives CASSQGRAYYNEQFF.

This chain uses TRBV19 with TRBJ2-7; possible D gene TRBD2, 6 bases. Germline CDR1 is LNHDA and CDR2 is SQIVND (reference sequence). The V and J ends lost 5 bases and 5 bases respectively, with 19 bases between them. This CDR3 region has 15 residues. The chain's CDR3 is CASSAARAPGDEQYF. CDR3 bases: TGTGCCAGTAGTGCAGCAAGGGCCCCGGGAGACGAGCAGTACTTC. The variable domain in full, completed from reference TRBV19 and TRBJ2-7, reads DGGITQSPKYLFRKEGQNVTLSCEQNLNHDAMYWYRQDPGQGLRLIYYSQIVNDFQKGDIAEGYSVSREKKESFPLTVTSAQKNPTAFYLCASSAARAPGDEQYFGPGTRLTVT.

This chain joins TRBV7-3 and TRBJ2-2; perhaps TRBD2 as D (5 bases). Trimming left V 6 bases short and J 4 bases short, with 9 bases between. The CDR3 covers 13 residues. Germline V gene data show CDR1 as SGHTA and CDR2 as FQGTGA. The CDR3 nucleotides read TGTGCCAGCAGAAGGGCGGGCACCGGGGAGCTGTTTTTT. Translated: CASRRAGTGELFF.

This clone appeared a single time. The genes are TRBV12-5 and TRBJ2-3; no reliable D call. This CDR3 has 15 amino acids. V gave up 6 bases and J gave up 0 bases, with 13 bases separating them. Germline V lookup: CDR1 LGHNT, CDR2 FRNRAP. The CDR3 loop reads CASGLTLGSTDTQYF. CDR3 DNA: TGTGCTAGTGGGCTGACCCTCGGGAGCACAGATACGCAGTATTTT.

The chain is built from TRBV6-6 and TRBJ2-5; 8 bases fit TRBD1. Germline CDR1 reads MNHNY; CDR2 reads SVGAGI (reference sequence). V dropped 6 bases and J dropped 5; count of bases not matched to a gene: 11. This CDR3 has 15 amino acids. This CDR3 reads CASSPSGQGAETQYF. CDR3 sequence (DNA): TGTGCCAGCAGCCCATCGGGGCAGGGGGCTGAGACCCAGTACTTC.

The J gene is TRBJ2-1, the V gene TRBV7-9, with 10 bases lining up with TRBD2. V gave up 5 bases and J gave up 6 bases; unmatched junction bases: 7. CDR1 is SEHNR and CDR2 is FQNEAQ in the germline V gene (reference sequence). This CDR3 is built from 15 residues. The CDR3 loop is CASSPGTSDGNEQFF. For the CDR3, the DNA is TGTGCCAGCAGCCCCGGGACTAGCGACGGCAATGAGCAGTTCTTC.

The chain uses TRBV7-9 and TRBJ2-7; 10 positions agree with TRBD2. J lost 10 bases, V lost 1 base, and 4 bases had no gene match. Germline V CDR1 and CDR2: SEHNR, FQNEAQ (reference sequence). This CDR3 region has 13 residues. CDR3 loop: CASSLELAGRQYF. CDR3 bases: TGTGCCAGCAGCTTAGAACTAGCGGGGCGTCAGTACTTC. The full variable domain, rest sourced from reference TRBV7-9 and TRBJ2-7, is DTGVSQNPRHKITKRGQNVTFRCDPISEHNRLYWYRQTLGQGPEFLTYFQNEAQLEKSRLLSDRFSAERPKGSFSTLEIQRTEQGDSAMYLCASSLELAGRQYFGPGTRLTVT.

The chain uses TRBV2 and TRBJ1-2; D unresolved. Germline V gives CDR1 SNHLY, CDR2 FYNNEI. V was cut by 7 bases and J by 4 bases, with 16 bases left in between. The CDR3 has 14 residues. The CDR3 coding sequence is TGTGCCAGCACCAAACTAGAGGTCAGCTATGGCTACACCTTC. Its translation: CASTKLEVSYGYTF.

This clone was seen once. The chain is built from TRBV30 and TRBJ1-1; D perhaps matches TRBD1 (5 bases). The CDR3 runs 13 residues. V was trimmed by 3 bases and J by 5 bases, leaving 13 bases between them. CDR1 is GTSNPN and CDR2 is SVGIG in the germline V gene (reference sequence). CDR3 amino acids: CAWRRAGRTEAFF. The DNA for the CDR3 is TGTGCCTGGAGGAGGGCAGGGAGGACTGAAGCTTTCTTT.

The rearrangement uses TRBV7-2 and TRBJ1-2; 10 positions match TRBD1. V shed 5 bases and J 8 bases; nucleotides not matched to a gene: 8. This CDR3 contains 14 residues. CDR1 and CDR2 from the germline V gene are SGHTA and FQGNSA. The CDR3 sequence: CASSKRDRGSGYTF. CDR3 coding DNA: TGTGCCAGCAGCAAAAGGGACAGGGGCTCAGGCTACACCTTC.

This rearrangement joins TRBV5-4 to TRBJ2-1; 7 bases are a match to TRBD2. The CDR3 is 14 residues long. Germline loops: CDR1 SGHNT, CDR2 YYREEE (reference sequence). V lost 0 bases and J lost 6; bases outside the gene matches: 3. In DNA, the CDR3 is TGTGCCAGCAGCTTGGGCGGGAGTCTCAATGAGCAGTTCTTC. It translates to CASSLGGSLNEQFF. Filled out from reference TRBV5-4 and TRBJ2-1, the complete variable domain reads ETGVTQSPTHLIKTRGQQVTLRCSSQSGHNTVSWYQQALGQGPQFIFQYYREEENGRGNFPPRFSGLQFPNYSSELNVNALELDDSALYLCASSLGGSLNEQFFGPGTRLTVL.

This chain joins TRBV7-9 and TRBJ2-3, with D possibly TRBD1 on 6 matching bases. The CDR3 spans 16 residues. CDR1 is SEHNR, CDR2 FQNEAQ, per germline (reference sequence). With 1 base removed from V and 0 bases from J, the gap between germline ends came to 11 bases. CDR3 sequence reads: CASSLGYQGSTDTQYF. The CDR3, as DNA: TGTGCCAGCAGCTTAGGGTACCAGGGGAGCACAGATACGCAGTATTTT.